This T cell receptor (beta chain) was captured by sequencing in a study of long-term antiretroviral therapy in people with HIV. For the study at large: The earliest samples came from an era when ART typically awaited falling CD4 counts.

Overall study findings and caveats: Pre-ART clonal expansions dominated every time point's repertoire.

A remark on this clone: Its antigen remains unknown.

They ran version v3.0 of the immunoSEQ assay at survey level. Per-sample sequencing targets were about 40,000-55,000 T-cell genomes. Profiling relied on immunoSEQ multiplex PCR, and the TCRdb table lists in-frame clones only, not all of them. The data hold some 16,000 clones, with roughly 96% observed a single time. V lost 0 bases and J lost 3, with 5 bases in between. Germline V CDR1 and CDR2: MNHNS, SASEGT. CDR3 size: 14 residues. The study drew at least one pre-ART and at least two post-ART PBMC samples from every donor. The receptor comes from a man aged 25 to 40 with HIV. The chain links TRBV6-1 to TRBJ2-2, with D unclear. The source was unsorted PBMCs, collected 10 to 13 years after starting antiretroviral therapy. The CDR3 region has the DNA TGTGCCAGCAGTGAAGCCCCGGACACCGGGGAGCTGTTTTTT. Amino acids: CASSEAPDTGELFF.